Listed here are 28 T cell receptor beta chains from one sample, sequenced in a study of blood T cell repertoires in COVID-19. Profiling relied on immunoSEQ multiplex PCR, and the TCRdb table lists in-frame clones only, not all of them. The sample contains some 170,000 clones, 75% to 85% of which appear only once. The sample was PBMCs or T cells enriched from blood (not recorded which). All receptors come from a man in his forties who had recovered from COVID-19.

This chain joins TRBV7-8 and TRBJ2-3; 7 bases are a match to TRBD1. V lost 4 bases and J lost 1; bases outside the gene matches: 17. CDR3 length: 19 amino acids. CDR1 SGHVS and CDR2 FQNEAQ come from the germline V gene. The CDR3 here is CASSSKPRTGSRGTDTQYF. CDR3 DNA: TGTGCCAGCAGCTCGAAACCTAGGACAGGTTCGCGGGGCACAGATACGCAGTATTTT.

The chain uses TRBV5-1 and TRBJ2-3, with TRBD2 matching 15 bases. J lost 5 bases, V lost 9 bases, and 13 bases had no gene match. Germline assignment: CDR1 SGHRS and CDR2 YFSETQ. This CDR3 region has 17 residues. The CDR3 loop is CATRWTSGGAQVDTQYF. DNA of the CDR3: TGCGCCACCCGCTGGACTAGCGGGGGGGCACAGGTAGATACGCAGTATTTT.

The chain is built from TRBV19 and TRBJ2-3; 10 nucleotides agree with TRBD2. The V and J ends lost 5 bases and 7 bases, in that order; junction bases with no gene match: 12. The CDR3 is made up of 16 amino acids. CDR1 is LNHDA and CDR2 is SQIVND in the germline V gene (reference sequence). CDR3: CASSSAGGRALNTQYF. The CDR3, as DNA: TGTGCCAGTAGTTCAGCGGGGGGGCGGGCACTGAATACGCAGTATTTT.

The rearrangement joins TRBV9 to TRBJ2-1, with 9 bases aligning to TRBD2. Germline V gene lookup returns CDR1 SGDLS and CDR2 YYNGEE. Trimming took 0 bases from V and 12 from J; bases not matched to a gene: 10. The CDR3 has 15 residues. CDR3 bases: TGTGCCAGCAGCGTAGCGGGACTAGCCCGAGGGGTGCAGTTCTTC. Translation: CASSVAGLARGVQFF.

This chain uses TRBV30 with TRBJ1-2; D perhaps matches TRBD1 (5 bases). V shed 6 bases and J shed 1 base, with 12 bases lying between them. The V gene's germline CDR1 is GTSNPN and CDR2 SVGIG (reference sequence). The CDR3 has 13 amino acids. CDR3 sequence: CACPPDSNYGYTF. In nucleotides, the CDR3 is TGTGCCTGTCCGCCCGACAGTAACTATGGCTACACCTTC.

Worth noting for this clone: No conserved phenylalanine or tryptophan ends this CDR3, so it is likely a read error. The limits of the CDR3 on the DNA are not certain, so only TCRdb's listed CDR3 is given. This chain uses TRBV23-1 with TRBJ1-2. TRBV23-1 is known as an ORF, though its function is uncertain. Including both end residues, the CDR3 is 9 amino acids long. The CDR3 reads CASSPGELS.

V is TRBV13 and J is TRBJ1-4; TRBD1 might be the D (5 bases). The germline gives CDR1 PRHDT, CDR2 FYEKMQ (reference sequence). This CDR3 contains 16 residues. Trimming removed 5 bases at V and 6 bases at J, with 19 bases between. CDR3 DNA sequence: TGTGCCAGCAGCCATTCCTCGGGGGGGACTTATGAAAAACTGTTTTTT. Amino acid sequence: CASSHSSGGTYEKLFF.

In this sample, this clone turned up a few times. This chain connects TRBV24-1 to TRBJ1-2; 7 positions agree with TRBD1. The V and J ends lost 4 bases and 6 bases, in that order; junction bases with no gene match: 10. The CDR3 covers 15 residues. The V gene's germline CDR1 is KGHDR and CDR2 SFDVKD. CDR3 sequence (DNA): TGTGCCACCAGTGAGTTCGCTACAGGGGTTGATGGCTACACCTTC. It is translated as CATSEFATGVDGYTF.

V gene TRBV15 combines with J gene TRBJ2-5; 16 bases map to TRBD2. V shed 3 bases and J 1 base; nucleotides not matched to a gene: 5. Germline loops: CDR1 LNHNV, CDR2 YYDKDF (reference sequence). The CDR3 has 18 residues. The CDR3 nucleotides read TGTGCCACCAGCAGGTCGGGACTAGCGGGGGGGTCCCAAGAGACCCAGTACTTC. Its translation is CATSRSGLAGGSQETQYF.

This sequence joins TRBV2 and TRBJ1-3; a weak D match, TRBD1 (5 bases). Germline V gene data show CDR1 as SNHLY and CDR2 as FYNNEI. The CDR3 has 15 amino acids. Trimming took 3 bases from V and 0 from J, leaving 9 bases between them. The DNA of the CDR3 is TGTGCCAGCAGTGATCGGCAGGGCTCTGGAAACACCATATATTTT. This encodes CASSDRQGSGNTIYF.

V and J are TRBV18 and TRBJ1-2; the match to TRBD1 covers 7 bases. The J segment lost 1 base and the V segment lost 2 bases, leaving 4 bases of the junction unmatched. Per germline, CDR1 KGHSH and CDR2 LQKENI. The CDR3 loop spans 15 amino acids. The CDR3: CASSPGQALNYGYTF. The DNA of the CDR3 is TGTGCCAGCTCACCAGGACAGGCGCTTAACTATGGCTACACCTTC.

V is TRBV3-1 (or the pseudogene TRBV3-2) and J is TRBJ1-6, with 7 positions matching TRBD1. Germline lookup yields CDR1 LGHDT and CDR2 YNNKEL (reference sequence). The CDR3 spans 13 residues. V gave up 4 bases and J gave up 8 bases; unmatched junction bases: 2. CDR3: CASSRQGDSPLHF. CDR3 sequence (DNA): TGTGCCAGCAGCCGACAGGGAGATTCACCCCTCCACTTT.

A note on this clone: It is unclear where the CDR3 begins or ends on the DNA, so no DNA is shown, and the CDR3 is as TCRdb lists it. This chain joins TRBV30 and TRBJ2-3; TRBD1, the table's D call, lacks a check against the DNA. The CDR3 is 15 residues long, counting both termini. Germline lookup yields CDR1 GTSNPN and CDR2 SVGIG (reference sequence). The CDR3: CAWGQGIPGNPPPYF.

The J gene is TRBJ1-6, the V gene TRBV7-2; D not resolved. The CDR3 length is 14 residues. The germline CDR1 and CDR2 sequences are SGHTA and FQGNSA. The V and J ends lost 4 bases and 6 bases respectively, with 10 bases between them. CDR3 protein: CASSSTPSNSPLHF. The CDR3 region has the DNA TGTGCCAGCAGCTCGACTCCTAGTAATTCACCCCTCCACTTT.

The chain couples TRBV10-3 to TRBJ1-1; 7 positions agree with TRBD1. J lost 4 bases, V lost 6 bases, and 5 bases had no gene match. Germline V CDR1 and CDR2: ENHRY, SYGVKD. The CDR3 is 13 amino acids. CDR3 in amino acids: CAISPDRSTEAFF. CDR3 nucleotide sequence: TGTGCCATCAGCCCGGACAGGTCCACTGAAGCTTTCTTT.

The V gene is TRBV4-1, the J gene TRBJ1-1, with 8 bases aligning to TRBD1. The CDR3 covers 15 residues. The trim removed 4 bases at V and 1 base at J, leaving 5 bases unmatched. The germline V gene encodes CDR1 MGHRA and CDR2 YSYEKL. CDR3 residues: CASSLVGQGNTEAFF. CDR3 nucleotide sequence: TGCGCCAGCAGCCTCGTAGGACAGGGGAACACTGAAGCTTTCTTT.

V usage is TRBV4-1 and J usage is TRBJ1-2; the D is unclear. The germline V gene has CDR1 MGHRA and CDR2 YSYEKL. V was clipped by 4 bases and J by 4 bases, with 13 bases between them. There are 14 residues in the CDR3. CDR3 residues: CASSLTTEGYGYTF. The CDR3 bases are TGCGCCAGCAGCCTGACAACAGAGGGCTATGGCTACACCTTC.

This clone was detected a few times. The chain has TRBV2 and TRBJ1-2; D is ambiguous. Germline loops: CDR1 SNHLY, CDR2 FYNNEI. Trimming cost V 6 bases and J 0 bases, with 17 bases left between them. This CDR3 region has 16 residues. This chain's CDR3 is CASRPQVIGPNYGYTF. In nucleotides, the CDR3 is TGTGCCAGCAGGCCTCAGGTTATCGGCCCTAACTATGGCTACACCTTC.

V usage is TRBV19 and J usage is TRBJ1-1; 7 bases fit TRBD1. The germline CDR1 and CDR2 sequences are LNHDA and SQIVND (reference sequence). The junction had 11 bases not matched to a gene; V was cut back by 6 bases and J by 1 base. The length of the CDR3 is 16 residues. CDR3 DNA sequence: TGTGCCAGTAGATCCAACCTCAGGGGGGCGAACACTGAAGCTTTCTTT. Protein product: CASRSNLRGANTEAFF.

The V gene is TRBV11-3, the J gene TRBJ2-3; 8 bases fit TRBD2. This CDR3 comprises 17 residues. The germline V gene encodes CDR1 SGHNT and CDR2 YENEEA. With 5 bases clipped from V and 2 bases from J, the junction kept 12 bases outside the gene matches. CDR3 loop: CASSLGASGLYTDTQYF. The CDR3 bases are TGTGCCAGCAGCCTCGGGGCTAGCGGGCTATACACAGATACGCAGTATTTT.

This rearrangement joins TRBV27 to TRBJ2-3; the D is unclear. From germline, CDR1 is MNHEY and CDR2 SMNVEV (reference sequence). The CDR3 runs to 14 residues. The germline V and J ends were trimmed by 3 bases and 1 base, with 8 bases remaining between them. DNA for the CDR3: TGTGCCAGCAGTTTTTTGGCGGGCACAGATACGCAGTATTTT. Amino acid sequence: CASSFLAGTDTQYF.

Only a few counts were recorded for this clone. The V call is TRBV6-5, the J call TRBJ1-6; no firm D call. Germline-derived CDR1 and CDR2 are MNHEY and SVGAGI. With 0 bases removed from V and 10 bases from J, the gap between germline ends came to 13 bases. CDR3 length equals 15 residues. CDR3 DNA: TGTGCCAGCAGTTACTCATGGCAGGCTGGGTCACCCCTCCACTTT. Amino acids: CASSYSWQAGSPLHF.

The CDR3: CASQLVGYGTLNTEAFF. CDR3 nucleotide sequence: TGCGCCAGCCAGCTTGTGGGTTACGGGACATTGAACACTGAAGCTTTCTTT. V and J are TRBV5-1 and TRBJ1-1; tentative D call: TRBD1 (6 bases). The CDR3 totals 17 residues. V gave up 7 bases and J gave up 0 bases, with 22 bases separating them. CDR1 and CDR2 from the germline V gene are SGHRS and YFSETQ.

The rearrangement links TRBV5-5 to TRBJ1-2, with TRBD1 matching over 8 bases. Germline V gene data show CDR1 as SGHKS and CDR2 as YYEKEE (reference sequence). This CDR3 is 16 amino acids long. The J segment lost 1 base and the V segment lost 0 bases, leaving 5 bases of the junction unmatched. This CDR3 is CASSLDLGQGNYGYTF. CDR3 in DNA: TGTGCCAGCAGCTTGGACCTCGGACAGGGTAACTATGGCTACACCTTC.

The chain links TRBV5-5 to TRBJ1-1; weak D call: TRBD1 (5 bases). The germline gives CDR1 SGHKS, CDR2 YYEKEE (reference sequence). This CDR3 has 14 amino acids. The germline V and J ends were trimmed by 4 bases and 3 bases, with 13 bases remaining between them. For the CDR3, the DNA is TGTGCCAGCAGCGTAACAGGTGAATACACTGAAGCTTTCTTT. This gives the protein CASSVTGEYTEAFF.

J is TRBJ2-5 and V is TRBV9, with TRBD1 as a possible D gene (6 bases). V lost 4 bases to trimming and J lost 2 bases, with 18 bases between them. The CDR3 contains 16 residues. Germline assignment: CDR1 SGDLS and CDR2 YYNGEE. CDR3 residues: CASSPRHTGIQETQYF. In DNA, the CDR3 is TGTGCCAGCAGCCCCCGCCATACAGGGATACAAGAGACCCAGTACTTC. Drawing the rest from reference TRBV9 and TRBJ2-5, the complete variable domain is DSGVTQTPKHLITATGQRVTLRCSPRSGDLSVYWYQQSLDQGLQFLIQYYNGEERAKGNILERFSAQQFPDLHSELNLSSLELGDSALYFCASSPRHTGIQETQYFGPGTRLLVL.

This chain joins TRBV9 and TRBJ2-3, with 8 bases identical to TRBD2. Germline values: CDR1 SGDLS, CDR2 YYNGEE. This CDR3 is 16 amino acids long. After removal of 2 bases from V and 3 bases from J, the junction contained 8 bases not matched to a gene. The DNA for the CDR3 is TGTGCCAGCAGCGTCGCGAGCGGGGGCGGGACAGATACGCAGTATTTT. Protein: CASSVASGGGTDTQYF.

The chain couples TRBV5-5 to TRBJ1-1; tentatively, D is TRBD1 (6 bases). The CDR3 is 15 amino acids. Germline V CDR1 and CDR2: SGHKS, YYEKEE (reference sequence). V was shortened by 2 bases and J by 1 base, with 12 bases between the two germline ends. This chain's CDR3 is CASSLKGHQNTEAFF. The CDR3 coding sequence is TGTGCCAGCAGCTTAAAGGGACACCAGAACACTGAAGCTTTCTTT.